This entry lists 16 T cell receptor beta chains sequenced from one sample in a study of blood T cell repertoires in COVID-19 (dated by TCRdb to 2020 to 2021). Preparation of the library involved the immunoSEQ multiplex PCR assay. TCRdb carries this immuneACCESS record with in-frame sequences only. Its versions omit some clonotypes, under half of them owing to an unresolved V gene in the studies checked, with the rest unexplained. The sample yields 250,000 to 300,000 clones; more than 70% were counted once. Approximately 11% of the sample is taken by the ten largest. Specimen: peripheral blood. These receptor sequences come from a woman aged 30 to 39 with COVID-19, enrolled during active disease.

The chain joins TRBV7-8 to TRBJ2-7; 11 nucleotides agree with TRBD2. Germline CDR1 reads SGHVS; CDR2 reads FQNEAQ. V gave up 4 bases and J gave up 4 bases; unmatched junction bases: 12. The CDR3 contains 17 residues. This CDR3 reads CASSSRAGLAALYEQYF. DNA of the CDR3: TGTGCCAGCAGCTCCCGAGCGGGACTAGCGGCTCTTTACGAGCAGTACTTC.

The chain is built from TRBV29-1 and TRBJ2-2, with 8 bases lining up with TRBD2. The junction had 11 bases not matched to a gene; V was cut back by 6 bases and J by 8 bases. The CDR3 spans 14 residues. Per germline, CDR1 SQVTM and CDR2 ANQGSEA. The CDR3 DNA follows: TGCAGCGTCCCTGCCCGGGGGGGGAGTGGGGAGCTGTTTTTT. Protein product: CSVPARGGSGELFF.

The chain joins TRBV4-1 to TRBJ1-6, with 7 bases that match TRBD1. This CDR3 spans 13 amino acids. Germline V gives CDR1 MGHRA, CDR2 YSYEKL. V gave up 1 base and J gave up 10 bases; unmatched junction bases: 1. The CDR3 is CASSQAGGSPLHF. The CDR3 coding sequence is TGCGCCAGCAGCCAAGCAGGGGGGTCACCCCTCCACTTT.

CDR3 region: CASTPEPQHF. The CDR3 DNA follows: TGTGCCAGCACTCCTGAGCCCCAGCATTTT. The chain is built from TRBV27 and TRBJ1-5; D remains unclear. V was clipped by 7 bases and J by 8 bases, with 6 bases between them. CDR3 length: 10 residues. Germline lookup yields CDR1 MNHEY and CDR2 SMNVEV (reference sequence).

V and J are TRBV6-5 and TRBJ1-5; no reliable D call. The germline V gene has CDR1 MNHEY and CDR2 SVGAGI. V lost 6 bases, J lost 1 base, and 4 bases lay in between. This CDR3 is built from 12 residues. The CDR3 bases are TGTGCCAGCAGGAGAAGCAATCAGCCCCAGCATTTT. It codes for CASRRSNQPQHF.

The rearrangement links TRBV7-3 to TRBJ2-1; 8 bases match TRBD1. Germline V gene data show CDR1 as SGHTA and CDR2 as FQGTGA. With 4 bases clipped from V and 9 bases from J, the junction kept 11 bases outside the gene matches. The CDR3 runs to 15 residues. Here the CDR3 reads CASSSSGGGTREQFF. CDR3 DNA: TGTGCCAGCAGCTCCTCAGGGGGCGGAACTCGTGAGCAGTTCTTC.

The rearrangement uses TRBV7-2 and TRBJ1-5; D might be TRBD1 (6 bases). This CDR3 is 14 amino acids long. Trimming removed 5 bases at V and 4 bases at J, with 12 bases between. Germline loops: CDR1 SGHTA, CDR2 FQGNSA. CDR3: CASSPWTANQPQHF. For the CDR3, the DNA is TGTGCCAGCAGCCCCTGGACAGCGAATCAGCCCCAGCATTTT.

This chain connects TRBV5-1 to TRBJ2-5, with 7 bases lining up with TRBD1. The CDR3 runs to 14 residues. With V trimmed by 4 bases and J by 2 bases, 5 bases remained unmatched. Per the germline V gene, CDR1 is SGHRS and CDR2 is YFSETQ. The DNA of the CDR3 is TGCGCCAGCAGCGAGGGGGCCGGGCAAGAGACCCAGTACTTC. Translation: CASSEGAGQETQYF.

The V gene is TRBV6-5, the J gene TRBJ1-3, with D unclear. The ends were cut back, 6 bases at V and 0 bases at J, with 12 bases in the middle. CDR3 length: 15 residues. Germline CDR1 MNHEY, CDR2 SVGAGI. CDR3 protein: CASRRTRDSGNTIYF. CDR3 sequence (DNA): TGTGCCAGCAGAAGGACCCGGGACTCTGGAAACACCATATATTTT.

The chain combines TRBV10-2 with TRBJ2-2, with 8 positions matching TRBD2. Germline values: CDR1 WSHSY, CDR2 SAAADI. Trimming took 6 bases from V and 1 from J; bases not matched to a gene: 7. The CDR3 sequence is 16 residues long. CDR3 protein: CASSLLAGVNTGELFF. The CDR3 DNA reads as TGCGCCAGCAGCCTCCTAGCGGGCGTGAACACCGGGGAGCTGTTTTTT.

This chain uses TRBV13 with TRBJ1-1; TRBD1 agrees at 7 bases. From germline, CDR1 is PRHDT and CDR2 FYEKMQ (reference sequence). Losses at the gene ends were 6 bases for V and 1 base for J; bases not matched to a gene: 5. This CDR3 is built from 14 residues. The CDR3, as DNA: TGTGCCAGCAGGTGGGACAGACAGAACACTGAAGCTTTCTTT. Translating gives CASRWDRQNTEAFF.

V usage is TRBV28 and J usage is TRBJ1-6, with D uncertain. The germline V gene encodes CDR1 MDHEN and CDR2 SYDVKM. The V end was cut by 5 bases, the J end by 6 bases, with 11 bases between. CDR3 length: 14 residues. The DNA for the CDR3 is TGTGCCAGCAGTGGGAGGGTCATTAATTCACCCCTCCACTTT. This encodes CASSGRVINSPLHF.

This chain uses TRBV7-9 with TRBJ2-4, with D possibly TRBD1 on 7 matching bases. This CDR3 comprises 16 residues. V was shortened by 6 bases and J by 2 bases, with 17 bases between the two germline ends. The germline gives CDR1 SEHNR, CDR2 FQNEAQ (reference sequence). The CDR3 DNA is TGTGCCAGCAGTGATGGAGGGGGCAGAACCAAAAACATTCAGTACTTC. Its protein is CASSDGGGRTKNIQYF.

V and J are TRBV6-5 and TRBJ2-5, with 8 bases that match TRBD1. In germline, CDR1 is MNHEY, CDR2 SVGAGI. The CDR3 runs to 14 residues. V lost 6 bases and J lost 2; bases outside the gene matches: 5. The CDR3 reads CASRGTGYQETQYF. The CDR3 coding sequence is TGTGCCAGCAGGGGGACAGGTTATCAAGAGACCCAGTACTTC.

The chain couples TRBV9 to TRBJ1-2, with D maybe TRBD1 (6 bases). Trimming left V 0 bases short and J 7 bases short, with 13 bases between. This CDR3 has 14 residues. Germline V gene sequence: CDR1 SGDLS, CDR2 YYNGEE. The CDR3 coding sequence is TGTGCCAGCAGCGTAGCAAGGGACAATCTTGGCTACACCTTC. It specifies CASSVARDNLGYTF.

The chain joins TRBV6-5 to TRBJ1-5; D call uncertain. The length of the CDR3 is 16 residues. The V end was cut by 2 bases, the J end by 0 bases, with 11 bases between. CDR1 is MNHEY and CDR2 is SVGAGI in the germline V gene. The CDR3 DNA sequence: TGTGCCAGCAGTTACGTCGAGGGCCCTAGCAATCAGCCCCAGCATTTT. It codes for CASSYVEGPSNQPQHF.